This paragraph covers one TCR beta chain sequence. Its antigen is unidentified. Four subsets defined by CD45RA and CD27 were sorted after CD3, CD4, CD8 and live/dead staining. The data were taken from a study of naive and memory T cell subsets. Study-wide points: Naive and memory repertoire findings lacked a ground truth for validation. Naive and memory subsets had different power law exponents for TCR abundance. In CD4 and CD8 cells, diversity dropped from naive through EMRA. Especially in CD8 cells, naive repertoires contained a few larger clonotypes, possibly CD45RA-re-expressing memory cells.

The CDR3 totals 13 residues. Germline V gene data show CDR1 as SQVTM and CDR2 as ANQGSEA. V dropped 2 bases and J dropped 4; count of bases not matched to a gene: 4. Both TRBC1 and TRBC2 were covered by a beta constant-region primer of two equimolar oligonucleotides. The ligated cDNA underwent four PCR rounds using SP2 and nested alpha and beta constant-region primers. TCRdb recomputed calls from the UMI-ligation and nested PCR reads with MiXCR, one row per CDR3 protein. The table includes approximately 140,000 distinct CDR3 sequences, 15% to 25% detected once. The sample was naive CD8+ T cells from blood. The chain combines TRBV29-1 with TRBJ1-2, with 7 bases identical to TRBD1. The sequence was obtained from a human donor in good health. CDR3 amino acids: CSVEFGTAYGYTF. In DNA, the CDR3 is TGCAGCGTTGAATTTGGGACAGCCTATGGCTACACCTTC. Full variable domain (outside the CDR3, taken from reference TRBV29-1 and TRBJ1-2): SAVISQKPSRDICQRGTSLTIQCQVDSQVTMMFWYRQQPGQSLTLIATANQGSEATYESGFVIDKFPISRPNLTFSTLTVSNMSPEDSSIYLCSVEFGTAYGYTFGSGTRLTVV.